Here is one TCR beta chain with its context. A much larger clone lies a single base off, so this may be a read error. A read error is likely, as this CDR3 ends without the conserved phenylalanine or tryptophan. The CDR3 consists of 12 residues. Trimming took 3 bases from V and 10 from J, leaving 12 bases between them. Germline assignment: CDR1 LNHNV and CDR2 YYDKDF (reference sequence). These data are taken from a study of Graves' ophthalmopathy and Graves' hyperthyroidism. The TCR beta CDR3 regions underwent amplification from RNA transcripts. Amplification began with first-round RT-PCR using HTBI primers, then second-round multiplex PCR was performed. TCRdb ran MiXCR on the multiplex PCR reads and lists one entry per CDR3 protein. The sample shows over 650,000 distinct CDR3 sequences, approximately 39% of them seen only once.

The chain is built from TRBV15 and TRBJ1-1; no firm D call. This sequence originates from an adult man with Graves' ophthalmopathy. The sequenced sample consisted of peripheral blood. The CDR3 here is CATSSTQKRAFS. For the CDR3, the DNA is TGTGCCACCAGCAGCACCCAGAAGAGAGCTTTCTCT.